Below, 12 T cell receptor beta chains from the same sample are listed, as sequenced in a study of CD8 T cells in ankylosing spondylitis. Study findings and constraints: It appeared that ankylosing spondylitis blood was characterized by a TCR beta motif of 8 or 9 highly homologous variants.

TCRdb recomputed calls from the 5' RACE reads with MiXCR, one row per CDR3 protein. The sample includes more than 500,000 distinct CDR3 sequences, about 5.7% seen only once; the top ten take around 3.5%. No cognate antigen is known for these TCRs. Sequences were obtained from blood, either unsorted or a sorted T cell fraction (not recorded which). All receptors derive from a male donor with ankylosing spondylitis.

This clonotype was seen repeatedly, ten times or more. The chain uses TRBV20-1 and TRBJ2-1, with TRBD2 matching 8 bases. Looked up from germline, CDR1 is DFQATT and CDR2 is SNEGSKA (reference sequence). The length of the CDR3 is 15 residues. The V segment lost 1 base and the J segment 8 bases; nucleotides outside the gene matches: 10. The DNA for the CDR3 is TGCAGTGCTAGAGTCGTGCCGGGAGGGCCTCATGAGCAGTTCTTC. The encoded protein is CSARVVPGGPHEQFF.

The sample holds many counts of this clonotype. V gene TRBV11-2 combines with J gene TRBJ2-2; D may be TRBD2 (6 bases). Germline-derived CDR1 and CDR2 are SGHAT and FQNNGV. CDR3 length: 17 amino acids. V lost 2 bases and J 4 bases, leaving 17 bases between the germline ends. CDR3: CASSLPLEGRVTGELFF. CDR3 sequence (DNA): TGTGCCAGCAGCTTACCTTTGGAGGGACGGGTCACCGGGGAGCTGTTTTTT.

This clonotype was counted ten times or more. V and J are TRBV27 and TRBJ2-2; perhaps D is TRBD1 or TRBD2 (5 bases each). This CDR3 contains 15 residues. From germline, CDR1 is MNHEY and CDR2 SMNVEV (reference sequence). Trimming stripped 3 bases from V and 4 bases from J, with 12 bases between. CDR3 nucleotide sequence: TGTGCCAGCAGTTTGAGGGGCGCCCCCACCGGGGAGCTGTTTTTT. Its protein is CASSLRGAPTGELFF.

This clonotype was observed at least ten times. One end of the junction does not line up with germline, which may come from a read error. The V call is TRBV28, the J call TRBJ2-1, with TRBD2 matching over 10 bases. The CDR3 has 14 amino acids. The V gene's germline CDR1 is MDHEN and CDR2 SYDVKM. CDR3 nucleotides: TGTGCCAGCAGTCCCCCCGGGCCTAGCGGGAGAGGGATCTTC. Translating gives CASSPPGPSGRGIF.

The CDR3 is CSASGGPLAKNIQYF. The DNA of the CDR3 is TGCAGTGCTTCGGGGGGCCCTTTAGCCAAAAACATTCAGTACTTC. The genes are TRBV20-1 and TRBJ2-4; a weak D match, TRBD2 (7 bases). Trimming shortened V by 5 bases and J by 0 bases, and 14 bases separated the two germline ends. Germline V gene data show CDR1 as DFQATT and CDR2 as SNEGSKA (reference sequence). This CDR3 comprises 15 residues.

The sample holds many counts of this clonotype. The V and J genes are TRBV20-1 and TRBJ2-7, with TRBD1 identical over 7 bases. V lost 2 bases, J lost 2 bases, and 12 bases stayed unmatched. The CDR3 contains 16 residues. Germline CDR1 DFQATT, CDR2 SNEGSKA (reference sequence). The CDR3 DNA is TGCAGTGCTAGACTTGCTCGACAGGGCAACGCCTACGAGCAGTACTTC. The encoded protein is CSARLARQGNAYEQYF.

This chain connects TRBV20-1 to TRBJ2-5, with 7 nucleotides matching TRBD2. This CDR3 is built from 15 residues. Trimming took 7 bases from V and 0 from J; bases not matched to a gene: 11. Germline V gene lookup returns CDR1 DFQATT and CDR2 SNEGSKA (reference sequence). CDR3 DNA: TGCAGTGGCTGCCAGGCTAGCGGCTACCAAGAGACCCAGTACTTC. As protein: CSGCQASGYQETQYF.

This clonotype was picked up many times. This rearrangement joins TRBV5-1 to TRBJ1-2; maybe TRBD1 (6 bases). CDR1 is SGHRS and CDR2 is YFSETQ in the germline V gene. V lost 0 bases and J lost 6, with 15 bases in between. The CDR3 extends over 15 amino acids. The CDR3 DNA sequence: TGCGCCAGCAGCTTGGATCAACAGGGCCAGGATGGCTACACCTTC. Translated, it gives CASSLDQQGQDGYTF. Using reference TRBV5-1 and TRBJ1-2 for the parts outside the CDR3, the full variable domain is KAGVTQTPRYLIKTRGQQVTLSCSPISGHRSVSWYQQTPGQGLQFLFEYFSETQRNKGNFPGRFSGRQFSNSRSEMNVSTLELGDSALYLCASSLDQQGQDGYTFGSGTRLTVV.

This clonotype was recorded many times. V and J are TRBV6-5 and TRBJ2-7; 10 nucleotides match TRBD1. This CDR3 has 17 amino acids. Germline lookup yields CDR1 MNHEY and CDR2 SVGAGI. Unmatched junction bases numbered 12, after V lost 3 bases and J lost 4 bases. CDR3 sequence: CASSYRSGGTGVYEQYF. CDR3 in DNA: TGTGCCAGCAGTTATAGGTCGGGCGGGACAGGGGTATACGAGCAGTACTTC.

This clonotype was counted ten times or more. This chain links TRBV15 with TRBJ1-4, with 9 positions matching TRBD1. CDR3 length: 14 residues. The V and J ends lost 5 bases and 6 bases, in that order; junction bases with no gene match: 4. Germline V lookup: CDR1 LNHNV, CDR2 YYDKDF (reference sequence). CDR3 region: CATSLDRGYEKLFF. The DNA of the CDR3 is TGTGCCACCAGCCTGGACAGGGGATATGAAAAACTGTTTTTT.

This clonotype has ten or more counts. The chain uses TRBV7-6 and TRBJ2-7; TRBD1 aligns across 8 bases. Per the germline V gene, CDR1 is SGHVS and CDR2 is FNYEAQ. CDR3 length equals 15 residues. J gave up 4 bases and V 3 bases, and 8 bases lay outside the gene matches. The chain's CDR3 is CASSLRRDRPYEQYF. The CDR3 region has the DNA TGTGCCAGCAGCTTGCGCCGGGACAGGCCTTACGAGCAGTACTTC.

In this sample, this clonotype turned up a few times. The chain uses TRBV4-1 and TRBJ1-2; D call uncertain. V dropped 4 bases and J dropped 0 bases, with 15 bases sitting between them. The length of the CDR3 is 16 residues. The germline V gene has CDR1 MGHRA and CDR2 YSYEKL. The CDR3 coding sequence is TGCGCCAGCAGCCGGACCGACGGAGCAGCTAACTATGGCTACACCTTC. Protein: CASSRTDGAANYGYTF.